The 18 T cell receptor beta chains reported below all come from one sample, sequenced in a study of shared clonotypes between healthy human individuals. Naive CD8 isolation took CD45RO-negative cells positively selected for CCR7 and excluded terminally differentiated effector memory CD45RA+ cells. TCRdb keeps only in-frame clones here, not all; method: immunoSEQ multiplex PCR. The sample yields 800,000 or so clones, about 96% seen once. Sequencing input: naive CD8+ T cells sorted from blood. Receptors were obtained from a man aged 25 to 40 in good health.

The chain joins TRBV4-1 to TRBJ1-4; D not certain. The CDR3 sequence is 14 residues long. In germline, CDR1 is MGHRA, CDR2 YSYEKL. The V and J ends lost 0 bases and 8 bases respectively, with 10 bases between them. The CDR3 is CASSQDRAGEKLFF. CDR3 coding DNA: TGCGCCAGCAGCCAAGACCGGGCGGGGGAAAAACTGTTTTTT.

The chain is built from TRBV7-9 and TRBJ2-7; TRBD1 aligns across 7 bases. The V and J ends lost 4 bases and 2 bases, in that order; junction bases with no gene match: 11. CDR1 is SEHNR, CDR2 FQNEAQ, per germline (reference sequence). The CDR3 contains 16 residues. The CDR3 is CASSSRGQVLTYEQYF. DNA for the CDR3: TGTGCCAGCAGCTCTCGAGGACAGGTTTTAACCTACGAGCAGTACTTC.

V usage is TRBV7-2 and J usage is TRBJ2-7; the D is unclear. This CDR3 spans 15 amino acids. Germline values: CDR1 SGHTA, CDR2 FQGNSA. Trimming stripped 3 bases from V and 0 bases from J, with 12 bases between. The CDR3 nucleotides are TGTGCCAGCAGCTTGAGCTCGCGGAGCTCCTACGAGCAGTACTTC. Its protein product is CASSLSSRSSYEQYF.

The chain recombines TRBV11-2 with TRBJ2-2; no clear D. Germline CDR1 is SGHAT and CDR2 is FQNNGV. The V gene lost 1 base and the J gene lost 2 bases, with 14 bases spanning the gap. The CDR3 is made up of 17 amino acids. The CDR3 spells CASSLVIGQTNTGELFF. CDR3 DNA sequence: TGTGCCAGCAGCTTAGTGATTGGGCAAACCAACACCGGGGAGCTGTTTTTT.

The chain has TRBV29-1 and TRBJ2-7; D unclear. Deletions cut 4 bases from V and 2 bases from J, with 15 bases between. The CDR3 consists of 14 residues. Germline V lookup: CDR1 SQVTM, CDR2 ANQGSEA. As DNA, the CDR3 is TGCAGCGTTGTCCGCCCGGAGAGCGCCTACGAGCAGTACTTC. It yields the protein CSVVRPESAYEQYF.

This rearrangement joins TRBV7-2 to TRBJ2-7; 8 nucleotides match TRBD2. V lost 1 base to trimming and J lost 6 bases; unmatched junction nucleotides: 17. The CDR3 has 18 residues. CDR1 and CDR2 (germline): SGHTA, FQGNSA. The CDR3 spells CASSLVFRLEAGGSEQYF. The DNA of the CDR3 is TGTGCCAGCAGCTTAGTATTCCGACTCGAGGCGGGAGGCTCCGAGCAGTACTTC.

The chain employs TRBV6-4 and TRBJ2-2; D is perhaps TRBD1 (6 bases). Germline-derived CDR1 and CDR2 are MRHNA and SNTAGT. CDR3 length: 14 residues. V lost 6 bases, J lost 6 bases, and 14 bases lay in between. The CDR3 DNA is TGTGCCAGCAGCGGCACAGGGAAAGCCGGGGAGCTGTTTTTT. Its protein is CASSGTGKAGELFF.

This chain joins TRBV4-1 and TRBJ1-5; 7 bases match TRBD1. Germline CDR1 and CDR2: MGHRA and YSYEKL. The CDR3 runs to 16 residues. Trimming removed 1 base from V and 3 bases from J; junction bases left unmatched: 6. The CDR3 loop reads CASSQGLGTANQPQHF. Written as DNA, the CDR3 is TGCGCCAGCAGCCAAGGACTAGGGACAGCCAATCAGCCCCAGCATTTT.

The count of this clone is one. The chain's CDR3 is CASDGGYFSGNTIYF. CDR3 nucleotides: TGTGCCAGTGATGGAGGCTACTTCTCTGGAAACACCATATATTTT. The chain combines TRBV19 with TRBJ1-3; no clear D gene. The V and J ends lost 8 bases and 0 bases respectively, with 14 bases between them. The CDR3 length is 15 residues. The V gene's germline CDR1 is LNHDA and CDR2 SQIVND (reference sequence).

This chain joins TRBV13 and TRBJ1-5; D not resolved. The CDR3 has 16 amino acids. V lost 5 bases and J 0 bases, leaving 14 bases between the germline ends. CDR1 PRHDT and CDR2 FYEKMQ come from the germline V gene (reference sequence). The CDR3 is CASSLRGRYSNQPQHF. DNA for the CDR3: TGTGCCAGCAGCCTCCGGGGTCGGTATAGCAATCAGCCCCAGCATTTT.

The chain combines TRBV6-1 with TRBJ2-1, with a weak D call TRBD2 (6 bases). Germline values: CDR1 MNHNS, CDR2 SASEGT. The CDR3 is 12 residues long. Trimming pared 7 bases from V and 8 bases from J, leaving 12 bases between. The DNA for the CDR3 is TGTGCCAGCACATTATGGAGGGATGAGCAGTTCTTC. Its protein is CASTLWRDEQFF.

The chain combines TRBV2 with TRBJ1-2; 9 bases are a match to TRBD1. V trimming: 6 bases; J trimming: 0 bases; junction bases outside the gene matches: 8. Germline V gives CDR1 SNHLY, CDR2 FYNNEI. The CDR3 contains 16 residues. DNA for the CDR3: TGTGCCAGCAGGGGGACAGGGCTTTTATCTAACTATGGCTACACCTTC. Residues: CASRGTGLLSNYGYTF.

V is TRBV6-5 and J is TRBJ2-1; 11 positions match TRBD1. The CDR3 sequence is 15 residues long. The V gene end was trimmed by 5 bases and the J gene end by 4 bases; junction bases not matched to a gene: 4. Germline V gene data show CDR1 as MNHEY and CDR2 as SVGAGI. The CDR3 here is CASSQGTGGYNEQFF. The CDR3 DNA sequence: TGTGCCAGCAGTCAAGGGACAGGGGGTTACAATGAGCAGTTCTTC.

V usage is TRBV19 and J usage is TRBJ1-5; no reliable D call. Trimming took off 7 bases at V and 0 bases at J, with 13 bases between the two ends. This CDR3 has 15 amino acids. From germline, CDR1 is LNHDA and CDR2 SQIVND (reference sequence). CDR3 in amino acids: CASIMTEYSNQPQHF. The CDR3 nucleotides read TGTGCCAGTATAATGACGGAATATAGCAATCAGCCCCAGCATTTT. Full variable domain (remainder filled in from reference TRBV19 and TRBJ1-5): DGGITQSPKYLFRKEGQNVTLSCEQNLNHDAMYWYRQDPGQGLRLIYYSQIVNDFQKGDIAEGYSVSREKKESFPLTVTSAQKNPTAFYLCASIMTEYSNQPQHFGDGTRLSIL.

The chain's CDR3 is CASSKKAPSRYEQYF. Written as DNA, the CDR3 is TGTGCCAGCAGCAAGAAGGCCCCGTCGCGTTACGAGCAGTACTTC. The V gene is TRBV21-1, the J gene TRBJ2-7. TRBV21-1 represents a pseudogene. The CDR3 sequence is 15 residues long.

The chain links TRBV5-1 to TRBJ2-3, with 14 positions matching TRBD2. Germline trimming cut 4 bases from V and 4 bases from J; bases unmatched to any gene: 5. The germline gives CDR1 SGHRS, CDR2 YFSETQ. This CDR3 is built from 16 residues. CDR3 nucleotide sequence: TGCGCCAGCAGCGGGGGACTAGCGGGAGTCCCAGATACGCAGTATTTT. This translates into CASSGGLAGVPDTQYF. The variable domain in full, with the rest retrieved from reference TRBV5-1 and TRBJ2-3, is KAGVTQTPRYLIKTRGQQVTLSCSPISGHRSVSWYQQTPGQGLQFLFEYFSETQRNKGNFPGRFSGRQFSNSRSEMNVSTLELGDSALYLCASSGGLAGVPDTQYFGPGTRLTVL.

This chain's CDR3 is CASSPLPQGYYGYTF. CDR3 sequence (DNA): TGTGCCAGCAGTCCACTGCCACAGGGGTACTATGGCTACACCTTC. The chain has TRBV28 and TRBJ1-2; 7 bases match TRBD1. The junction had 9 bases not matched to a gene; V was cut back by 5 bases and J by 3 bases. Germline CDR1 MDHEN, CDR2 SYDVKM. The CDR3 contains 15 residues.

The chain uses TRBV29-1 and TRBJ1-1; D perhaps matches TRBD1 (6 bases). This CDR3 has 14 residues. The V gene lost 4 bases and the J gene lost 1 base, with 13 bases spanning the gap. Germline V CDR1 and CDR2: SQVTM, ANQGSEA. CDR3 DNA sequence: TGCAGCGTTGGAGGGGGGACAAGGAACACTGAAGCTTTCTTT. This sequence encodes CSVGGGTRNTEAFF.